This TCR beta chain was identified during a study of early T cells in non-severe SARS-CoV-2 infection. Study context: Unsorted whole blood bulk RNA was sequenced, with unpaired chains. Study-wide results and caveats: Matches to VDJdb favored anti-spike CD8 responses and missed private and CD4 specificities.

This clonotype was counted only a few times. What it recognizes is unknown. The V gene end was trimmed by 9 bases and the J gene end by 4 bases; junction bases not matched to a gene: 3. There are 12 residues in the CDR3. Germline CDR1 MGHDK, CDR2 SYGVNS. Individual cDNA molecules received unique molecular identifiers during library preparation. TCRdb passed the 5' RACE reads through MiXCR, listing each CDR3 protein once. The data show tens of thousands of distinct CDR3 sequences, under 15% seen once. The chain links TRBV25-1 to TRBJ1-1, with 9 bases lining up with TRBD1. Sample: whole blood. The sequence was obtained from an adult who was a healthcare worker with PCR-confirmed SARS-CoV-2 infection or an uninfected control (not recorded which). The CDR3 sequence is CASWDRATEAFF. The DNA for the CDR3 is TGTGCCAGTTGGGACAGGGCCACTGAAGCTTTCTTT.